This TCR beta chain was identified during a study of cytomegalovirus exposure and HLA in healthy donors. General study results and limits: Accurate prediction of most subjects' HLA-A and HLA-B alleles from TCR beta sequences was reported.

Comments on this clone: Its antigen is as yet unknown.

Germline CDR1 reads LNHNV; CDR2 reads YYDKDF (reference sequence). The CDR3 contains 14 residues. Trimming removed 4 bases from V and 5 bases from J, with 11 bases in between. The PCR employed 60 Vbeta primers together with 13 Jbeta primers. Repertoires were generated with immunoSEQ multiplex PCR, while TCRdb's copy carries only in-frame clones and drops some. The data contain 250,000 or so clones, 80% to 95% of them seen just once; the ten biggest clones take up 1.7%. Sequencing used PBMCs. The TCR originated in a girl aged 2-9 years in good health and CMV-seronegative. The chain uses TRBV15 and TRBJ2-2, with D perhaps TRBD2 (5 bases). The CDR3 bases are TGTGCCACCAGCAATAGTGGAGGTACCGGGGAGCTGTTTTTT. Its protein product is CATSNSGGTGELFF.